This T cell receptor (beta chain) was sequenced during a study of molecular identifiers for immune sequencing clone quantification (dated by TCRdb to 2016 to 2019). In terms of the full investigation: In a replicate experiment, RNA from 20,000 or 100,000 naive CD8 T cells was split into five aliquots, four of which were sequenced. The study was a methods study using CD8 T cells to benchmark molecular-identifier clustering-based TCR repertoire sequencing (MIDCIRS) and TCR RNA copy counting. The investigation overall reported the following: When barcode sub-clustering was omitted, TCR diversity was inflated by chimeric consensus sequences, with chimeras reaching as high as 47%. Identical TCR molecules sharing a barcode could cause highly expanded clone sizes to be underestimated. Naive libraries contained spiked-in Jurkat TCR RNA (roughly ten copies' worth), which is not part of the donor repertoire. Modeling indicated roughly 3.2 TCR RNA copies recovered per cell, compared with roughly 10 by digital PCR, which implies a capture efficiency of around 30%. In CMV-specific effector cells, clones with more than 20 RNA copies contained over 99% of molecules, whereas in naive cells such clones contained under 1% of molecules. Spiked-in Jurkat TCR RNA equivalent to a single cell was reported to be detectable even among some 910,000 naive CD8 T cells.

This clonotype was seen more than once but under ten times. Its recognized antigen is unknown. Base qualities were left out, and no much larger clone turns up one base away. Libraries of naive CD8 T cells were built from approximately 20,000 to 980,000 sorted cells, with 10%, 30% or 50% of the purified RNA used. Naive CD8 T cells, defined as CD8+CD4-CCR7+CD45RA+, were FACS-sorted into RLT Plus buffer on a BD FACSAria II. Detection sensitivity was tested by spiking Jurkat RNA equal to fewer than twelve TCR copies' worth into samples containing roughly 19,000-1,000,000 naive CD8 T cells. CD8 T cells were enriched with RosetteSep CD8+ T Cell Enrichment Cocktail and Ficoll-Paque, followed by ACK red cell lysis. Measured from the cysteine to the phenylalanine, the CDR3 is 16 residues long. Only the CDR3 part of the read is kept: 48 bases, read in frame from the first base. Receptors were amplified or captured by PCR. TCRdb names NextSeq 500 as the instrument used. Preparation of bulk TCR libraries followed a previously described approach, with the TCR primers listed in Table S5. The Qiagen AllPrep DNA/RNA kit was used to purify total RNA. Before analysis, reads from multiple sequencing runs of the same library were pooled. The original pipeline was this. Reads were retained only if an exact TCR constant sequence was present, and the retained reads were trimmed to 150 nt and grouped according to their 12-nt molecular barcodes. Within each barcode group, reads were sub-clustered at a 15% Levenshtein threshold, and quality-weighted consensus sequences were built per RNA molecule. Non-functional sequences were excluded, and lower-count sequences lying one edit away from another sequence were also excluded. Based on a fit of two negative binomial distributions, barcode sub-clusters having less than 20% of the maximum read count were discarded. Starting from the raw public reads, TCRdb applied fastp trimming at Q25, assembled clones with MiXCR and retained in-frame beta chains. Under each unique CDR3 protein, matching rows form one entry showing the most common genes and DNA. It is TCRdb's table, rather than the study itself, that gives the V and J calls and clone size. The sample table contains approximately 100,000 distinct CDR3 sequences; only one count was recorded for roughly 34% of them. Of the sample, around 4.2% falls within the top ten clones.

Sequenced material: naive CD8+ T cells from blood, with Jurkat cell RNA spiked in. What this sample's cell subset or site label stands for: FACS-sorted CD8+CD4-CCR7+CD45RA+ naive T cells. This clonotype originated in a human donor in good health. Some libraries in this study had Jurkat cell RNA spiked in. The rearrangement joined TRBV3-2 to TRBJ2-4; TRBD2 is the table's D call and was not checked against the DNA. TRBV3-2 is designated a pseudogene. The CDR3 protein sequence reads: CASSQAGDCDKNIQYF. The DNA is TGTGCCAGCAGCCAAGCCGGGGACTGTGACAAAAACATTCAGTACTTC.